This T cell receptor beta chain is drawn from a study of blood T cell repertoires in COVID-19 (dated by TCRdb to 2019 to 2021). Describing the broader study: Samples from collaborators originated in the United States, Italy and Spain and spanned both the acute and convalescent phases of COVID-19. The material from the prospective study consisted of cDNA or gDNA derived from T cells, B-cell-depleted T cells, or PBMCs. Subjects who had been exposed to COVID-19, were actively infected with it, or had recovered from it provided the deeply sampled blood TCRbeta repertoires that made up the dataset. The repertoires were released in a freely available public database meant as a resource for research on the immune response to SARS-CoV-2. Samples came from the ongoing ImmuneRACE study (first 160 participants) plus 1,254 subjects from 6 global collaborators. A de-identified subject ID, COVID-19 status, age in years and sex were almost always included in the sample metadata. Where HLA class I and class II types were available, the types were taken from metadata supplied by the sample provider, not from assay-based typing.

The CDR3 starts with the cysteine, ends with the phenylalanine, and has 17 residues. Only CDR3 DNA is held: 51 bases, read in frame from base 1. The V end gives up 2 bases and the J end 5 bases, leaving 11 bases in the junction not matched to a gene. Via the germline V gene, CDR1 is MNHEY and CDR2 SVGEGT. Whole blood was collected in K2EDTA tubes by collaborating institutions according to the institutions' own protocols. For TCRbeta analysis, collaborator samples were shipped as frozen whole blood, as isolated PBMCs, or as DNA extracted from either sample type. On this clone itself: The antigen it binds to is not known. Base quality data are lacking; no much larger clone is found one base away.

The immunoSEQ Assay, a bias-controlled multiplex PCR, was used to amplify TCRbeta CDR3 regions from genomic DNA. On the study's bioinformatics: The number of nucleated cells in each sample was estimated by amplification of reference gene primers within the assay. To quantify the absolute abundance of each unique TCRbeta CDR3 rearrangement, sequence reads were collapsed and filtered. For each sample, productive Simpson clonality was calculated as the square root of Simpson's diversity index across productive rearrangements. The clones in this table, taken by TCRdb from immuneACCESS, are in-frame only. Not every clone is retained; where verified, under half of the shortfall comes from an unresolved V gene, and the cause of the rest is unknown. The DNA gave D and trimming, while V, J and clone size come from that table. The sample table shows around 150,000 clones, and around 73% are seen once. The ten largest make up 9% of the sample.

Study-wide conclusions, independent of this receptor: The amount of clinical and demographic metadata varied by source and participant and was provided uncurated.

Sequenced material: peripheral blood. The chain joins TRBV6-2 or TRBV6-3 to TRBJ1-1; 10 bases in the middle match TRBD1. The TCR sequence derives from a woman between 50 and 59 years old with active or convalescent COVID-19. The CDR3 protein is CASSYGGQGESGTEAFF. The nucleotides read TGTGCCAGCAGTTACGGAGGACAGGGGGAGTCGGGTACTGAAGCTTTCTTT.